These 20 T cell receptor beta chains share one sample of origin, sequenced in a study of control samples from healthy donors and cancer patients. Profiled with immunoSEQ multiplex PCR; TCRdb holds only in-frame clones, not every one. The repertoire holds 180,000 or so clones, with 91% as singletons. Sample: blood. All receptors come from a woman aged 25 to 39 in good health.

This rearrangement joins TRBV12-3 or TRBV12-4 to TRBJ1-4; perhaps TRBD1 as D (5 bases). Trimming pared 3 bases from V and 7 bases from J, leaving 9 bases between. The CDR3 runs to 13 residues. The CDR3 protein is CASSLGVTEKLFF. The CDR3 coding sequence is TGTGCCAGCAGTTTGGGGGTAACTGAAAAACTGTTTTTT.

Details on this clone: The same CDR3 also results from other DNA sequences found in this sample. Written as DNA, the CDR3 is TGTGCCATCAGTGAAGGGAGGAATAGCAATCAGCCCCAGCATTTT. It encodes CAISEGRNSNQPQHF. The chain is built from TRBV10-3 and TRBJ1-5; D gene unclear. Trimming removed 3 bases from V and 0 bases from J, with 9 bases in between. The CDR3 loop spans 15 amino acids. In germline, CDR1 is ENHRY, CDR2 SYGVKD.

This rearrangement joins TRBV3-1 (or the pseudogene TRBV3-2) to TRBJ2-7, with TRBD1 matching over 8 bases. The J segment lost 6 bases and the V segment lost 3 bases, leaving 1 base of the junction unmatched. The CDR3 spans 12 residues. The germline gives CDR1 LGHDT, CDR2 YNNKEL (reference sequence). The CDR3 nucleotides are TGTGCCAGCAGCCAGACAGGGGTCGAGCAGTACTTC. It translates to CASSQTGVEQYF.

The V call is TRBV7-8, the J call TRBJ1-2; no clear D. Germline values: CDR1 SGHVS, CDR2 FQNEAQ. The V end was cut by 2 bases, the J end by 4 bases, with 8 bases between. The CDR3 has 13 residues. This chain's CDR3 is CASSLTALYGYTF. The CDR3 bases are TGTGCCAGCAGCTTAACAGCCCTCTATGGCTACACCTTC.

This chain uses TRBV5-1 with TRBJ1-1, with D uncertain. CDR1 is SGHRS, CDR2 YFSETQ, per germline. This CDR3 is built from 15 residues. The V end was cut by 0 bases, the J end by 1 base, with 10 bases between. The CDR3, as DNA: TGCGCCAGCAGCTTGGTGACAACTACGAACACTGAAGCTTTCTTT. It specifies CASSLVTTTNTEAFF.

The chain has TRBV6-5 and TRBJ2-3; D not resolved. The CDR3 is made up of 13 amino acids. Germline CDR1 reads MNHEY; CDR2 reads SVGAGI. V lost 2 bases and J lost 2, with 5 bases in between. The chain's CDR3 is CASSYTPTDTQYF. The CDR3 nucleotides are TGTGCCAGCAGTTACACCCCCACAGATACGCAGTATTTT.

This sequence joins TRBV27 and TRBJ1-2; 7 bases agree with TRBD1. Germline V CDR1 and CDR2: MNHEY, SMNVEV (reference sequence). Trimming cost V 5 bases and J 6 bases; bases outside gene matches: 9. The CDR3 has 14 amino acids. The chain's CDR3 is CASSPYGQVDGYTF. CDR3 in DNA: TGTGCCAGCAGTCCTTACGGACAGGTAGATGGCTACACCTTC.

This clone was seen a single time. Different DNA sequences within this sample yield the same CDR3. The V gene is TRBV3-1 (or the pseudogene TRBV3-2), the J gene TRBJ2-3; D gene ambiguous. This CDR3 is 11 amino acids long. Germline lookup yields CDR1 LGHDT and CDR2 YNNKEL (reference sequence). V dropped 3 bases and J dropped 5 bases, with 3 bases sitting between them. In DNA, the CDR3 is TGTGCCAGCAGCCAGTTAGATACGCAGTATTTT. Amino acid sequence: CASSQLDTQYF.

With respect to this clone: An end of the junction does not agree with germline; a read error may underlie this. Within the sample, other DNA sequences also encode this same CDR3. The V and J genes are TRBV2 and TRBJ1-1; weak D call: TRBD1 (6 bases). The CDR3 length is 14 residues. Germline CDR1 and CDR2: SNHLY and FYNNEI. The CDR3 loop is CASSPDRSGTEAFF. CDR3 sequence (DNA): TGTGCCAGCAGTCCCGACAGGTCGGGCACTGAAGCTTTTTTT.

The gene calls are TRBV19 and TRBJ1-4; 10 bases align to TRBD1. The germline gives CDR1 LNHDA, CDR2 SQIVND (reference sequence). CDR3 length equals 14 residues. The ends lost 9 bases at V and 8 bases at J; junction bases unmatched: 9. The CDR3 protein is CASGTGELIEKLFF. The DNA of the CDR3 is TGTGCCAGCGGGACAGGGGAGTTAATAGAAAAACTGTTTTTT.

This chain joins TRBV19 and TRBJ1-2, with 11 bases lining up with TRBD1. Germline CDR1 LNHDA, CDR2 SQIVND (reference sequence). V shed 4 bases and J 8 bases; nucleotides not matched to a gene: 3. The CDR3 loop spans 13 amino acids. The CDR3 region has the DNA TGTGCCAGTAGTAGGACAGGGGGCGCCGGCTACACCTTC. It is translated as CASSRTGGAGYTF.

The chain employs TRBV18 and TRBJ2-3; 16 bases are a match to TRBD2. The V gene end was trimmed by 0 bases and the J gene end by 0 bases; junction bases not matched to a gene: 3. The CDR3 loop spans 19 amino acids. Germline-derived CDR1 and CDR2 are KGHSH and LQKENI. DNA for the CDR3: TGTGCCAGCTCACCACCGGGACTAGCGGGAGGGAGTAGCACAGATACGCAGTATTTT. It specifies CASSPPGLAGGSSTDTQYF.

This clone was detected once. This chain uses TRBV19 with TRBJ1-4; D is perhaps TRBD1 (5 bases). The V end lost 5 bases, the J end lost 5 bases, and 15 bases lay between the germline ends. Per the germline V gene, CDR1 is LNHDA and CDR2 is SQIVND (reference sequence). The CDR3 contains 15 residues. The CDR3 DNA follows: TGTGCCAGTAGTCCTCGGGACCGGGACAATGAAAAACTGTTTTTT. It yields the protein CASSPRDRDNEKLFF. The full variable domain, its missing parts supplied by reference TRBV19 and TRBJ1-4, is DGGITQSPKYLFRKEGQNVTLSCEQNLNHDAMYWYRQDPGQGLRLIYYSQIVNDFQKGDIAEGYSVSREKKESFPLTVTSAQKNPTAFYLCASSPRDRDNEKLFFGSGTQLSVL.

The chain's CDR3 is CASSPALTYEQYF. The CDR3 bases are TGTGCCAGCTCACCAGCATTAACCTACGAGCAGTACTTC. The chain employs TRBV18 and TRBJ2-7; D unclear. Germline loops: CDR1 KGHSH, CDR2 LQKENI. Between the trimmed V and J ends, which lost 2 bases and 2 bases, there was a span of 7 bases. The CDR3 runs to 13 residues.

In nucleotides, the CDR3 is TGTGCCAGCAGTGCGGGACTAGCGGGAAATGAGCAGTTCTTC. It specifies CASSAGLAGNEQFF. The V call is TRBV27, the J call TRBJ2-1; 13 bases line up with TRBD2. Germline V gene sequence: CDR1 MNHEY, CDR2 SMNVEV (reference sequence). This CDR3 is 14 amino acids long. V gave up 5 bases and J gave up 7 bases; unmatched junction bases: 2.

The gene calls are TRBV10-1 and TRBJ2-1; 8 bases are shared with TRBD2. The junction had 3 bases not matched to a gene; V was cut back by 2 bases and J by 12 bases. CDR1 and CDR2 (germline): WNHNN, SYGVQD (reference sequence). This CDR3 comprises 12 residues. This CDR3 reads CASSEETSGQFF. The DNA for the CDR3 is TGCGCCAGCAGTGAGGAAACTAGCGGGCAGTTCTTC.

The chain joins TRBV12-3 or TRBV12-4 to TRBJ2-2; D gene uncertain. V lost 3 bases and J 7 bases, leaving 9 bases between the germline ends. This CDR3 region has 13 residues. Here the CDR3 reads CASSFLDGGELFF. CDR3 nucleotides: TGTGCCAGCAGTTTTCTAGACGGCGGGGAGCTGTTTTTT.

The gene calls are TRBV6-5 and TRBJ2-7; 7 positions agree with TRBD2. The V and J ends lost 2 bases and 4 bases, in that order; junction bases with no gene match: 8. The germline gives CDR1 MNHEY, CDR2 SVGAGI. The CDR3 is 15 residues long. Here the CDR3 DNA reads TGTGCCAGCAGTTACGGAGTAGCGGGTCCGTACGAGCAGTACTTC. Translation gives CASSYGVAGPYEQYF.

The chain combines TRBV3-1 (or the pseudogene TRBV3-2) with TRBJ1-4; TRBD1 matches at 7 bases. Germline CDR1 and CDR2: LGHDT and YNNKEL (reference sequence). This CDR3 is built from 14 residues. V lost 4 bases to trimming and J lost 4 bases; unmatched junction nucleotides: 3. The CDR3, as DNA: TGTGCCAGCAGCCTCGGACAGGTTAATGAAAAACTGTTTTTT. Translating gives CASSLGQVNEKLFF.

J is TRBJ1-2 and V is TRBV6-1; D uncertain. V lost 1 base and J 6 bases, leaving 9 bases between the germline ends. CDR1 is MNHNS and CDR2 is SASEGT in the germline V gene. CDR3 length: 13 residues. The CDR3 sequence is CASSEGGLDGYTF. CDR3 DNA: TGTGCCAGCAGTGAAGGTGGGCTGGATGGCTACACCTTC.